This T cell receptor beta chain was identified in a study of cytomegalovirus exposure and HLA in healthy donors. A note on this clone: Its specificity is unknown.

Primers for the PCR totalled 60 Vbeta and 13 Jbeta. Sequencing used immunoSEQ multiplex PCR; TCRdb keeps in-frame clones, though not all of them. Of approximately 89,000 clones in the sample, around 68% were seen once. General study points: Clonal expansion, a later analysis showed, was greater in HLA-associated TCR beta chains than in equally common others.

Germline values: CDR1 MNHEY, CDR2 SMNVEV (reference sequence). V was clipped by 5 bases and J by 8 bases, with 21 bases between them. The CDR3 loop spans 15 amino acids. The chain couples TRBV27 to TRBJ1-2; maybe TRBD1 (5 bases). This receptor was obtained from a female donor in good health and CMV-seronegative. Material for sequencing was PBMCs. CDR3 bases: TGTGCCAGCAGTCCCTGGGGGGGGAAGGAAGGCGGCTACACCTTC. It specifies CASSPWGGKEGGYTF.